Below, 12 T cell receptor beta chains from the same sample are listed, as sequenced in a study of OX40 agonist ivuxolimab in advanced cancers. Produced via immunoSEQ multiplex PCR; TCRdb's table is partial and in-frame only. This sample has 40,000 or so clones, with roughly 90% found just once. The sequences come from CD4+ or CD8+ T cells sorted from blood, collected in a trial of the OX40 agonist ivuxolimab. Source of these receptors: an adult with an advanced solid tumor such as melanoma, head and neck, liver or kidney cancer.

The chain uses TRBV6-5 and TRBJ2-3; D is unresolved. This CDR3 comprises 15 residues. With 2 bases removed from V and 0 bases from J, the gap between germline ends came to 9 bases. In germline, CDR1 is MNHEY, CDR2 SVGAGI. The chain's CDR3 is CASSYGEASTDTQYF. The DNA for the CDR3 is TGTGCCAGCAGTTACGGCGAAGCTAGCACAGATACGCAGTATTTT.

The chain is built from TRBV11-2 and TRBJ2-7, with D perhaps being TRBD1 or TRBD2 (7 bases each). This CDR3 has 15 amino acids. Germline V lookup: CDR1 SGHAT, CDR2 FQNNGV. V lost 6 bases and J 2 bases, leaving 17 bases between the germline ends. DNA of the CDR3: TGTGCCAGCAGTCAAACAGGGGAGGGGACCTACGAGCAGTACTTC. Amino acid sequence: CASSQTGEGTYEQYF. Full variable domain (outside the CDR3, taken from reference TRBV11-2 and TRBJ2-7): EAGVAQSPRYKIIEKRQSVAFWCNPISGHATLYWYQQILGQGPKLLIQFQNNGVVDDSQLPKDRFSAERLKGVDSTLKIQPAKLEDSAVYLCASSQTGEGTYEQYFGPGTRLTVT.

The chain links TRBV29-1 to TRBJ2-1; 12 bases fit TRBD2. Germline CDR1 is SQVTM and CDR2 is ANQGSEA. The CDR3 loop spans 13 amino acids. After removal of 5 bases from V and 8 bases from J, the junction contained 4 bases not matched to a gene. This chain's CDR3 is CSVLTSGSHEQFF. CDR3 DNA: TGCAGCGTTTTGACTAGCGGGAGTCATGAGCAGTTCTTC.

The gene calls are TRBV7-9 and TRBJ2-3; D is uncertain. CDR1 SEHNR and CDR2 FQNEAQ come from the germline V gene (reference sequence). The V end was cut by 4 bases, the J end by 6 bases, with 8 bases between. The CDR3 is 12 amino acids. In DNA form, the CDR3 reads TGTGCCAGCAGCTCTCCCCGGGATACGCAGTATTTT. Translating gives CASSSPRDTQYF.

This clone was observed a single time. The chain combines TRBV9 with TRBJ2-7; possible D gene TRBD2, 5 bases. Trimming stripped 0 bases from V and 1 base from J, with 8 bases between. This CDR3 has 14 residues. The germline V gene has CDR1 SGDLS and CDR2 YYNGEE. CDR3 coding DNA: TGTGCCAGCAGCGTAGCTGAGGGATCCTACGAGCAGTACTTC. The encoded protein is CASSVAEGSYEQYF.

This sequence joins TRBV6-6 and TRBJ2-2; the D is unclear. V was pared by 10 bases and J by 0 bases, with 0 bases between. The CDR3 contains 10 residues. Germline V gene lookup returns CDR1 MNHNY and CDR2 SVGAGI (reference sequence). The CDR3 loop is CATNTGELFF. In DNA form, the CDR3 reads TGTGCCACGAACACCGGGGAGCTGTTTTTT.

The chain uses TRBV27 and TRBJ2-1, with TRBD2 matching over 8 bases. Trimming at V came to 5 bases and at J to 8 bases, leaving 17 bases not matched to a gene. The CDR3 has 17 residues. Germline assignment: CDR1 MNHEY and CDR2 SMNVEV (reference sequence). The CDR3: CASSPRRGGFYMDEQFF. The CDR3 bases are TGTGCCAGCAGTCCACGACGGGGGGGCTTTTATATGGATGAGCAGTTCTTC.

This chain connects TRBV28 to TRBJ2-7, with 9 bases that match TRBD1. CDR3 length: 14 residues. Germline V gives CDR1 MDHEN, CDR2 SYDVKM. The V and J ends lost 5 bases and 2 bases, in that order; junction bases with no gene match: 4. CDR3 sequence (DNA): TGTGCCAGCAGTCGGACAGGGGAAGCCTACGAGCAGTACTTC. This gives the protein CASSRTGEAYEQYF.

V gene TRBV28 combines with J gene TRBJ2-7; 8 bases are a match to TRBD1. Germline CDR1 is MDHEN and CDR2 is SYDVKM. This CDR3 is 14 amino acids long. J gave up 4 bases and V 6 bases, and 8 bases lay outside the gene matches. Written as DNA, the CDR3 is TGTGCCAGCAGAGAAGGACAGGGACCTTACGAGCAGTACTTC. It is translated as CASREGQGPYEQYF.

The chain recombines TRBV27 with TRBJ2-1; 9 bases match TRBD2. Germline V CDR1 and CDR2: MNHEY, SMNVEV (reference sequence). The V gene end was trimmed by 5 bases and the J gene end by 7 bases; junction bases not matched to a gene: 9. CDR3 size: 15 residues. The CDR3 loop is CASSVLAGAMNEQFF. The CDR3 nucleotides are TGTGCCAGCAGTGTGTTAGCGGGAGCTATGAATGAGCAGTTCTTC.

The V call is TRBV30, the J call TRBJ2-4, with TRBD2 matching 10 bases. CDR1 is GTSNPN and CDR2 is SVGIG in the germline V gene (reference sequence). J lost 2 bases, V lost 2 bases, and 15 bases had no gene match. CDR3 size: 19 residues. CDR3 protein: CAWSSPTSGPALTKNIQYF. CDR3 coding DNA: TGTGCCTGGAGTTCACCGACTAGCGGGCCAGCGCTAACCAAAAACATTCAGTACTTC. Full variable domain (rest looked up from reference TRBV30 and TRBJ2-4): SQTIHQWPATLVQPVGSPLSLECTVEGTSNPNLYWYRQAAGRGLQLLFYSVGIGQISSEVPQNLSASRPQDRQFILSSKKLLLSDSGFYLCAWSSPTSGPALTKNIQYFGAGTRLSVL.

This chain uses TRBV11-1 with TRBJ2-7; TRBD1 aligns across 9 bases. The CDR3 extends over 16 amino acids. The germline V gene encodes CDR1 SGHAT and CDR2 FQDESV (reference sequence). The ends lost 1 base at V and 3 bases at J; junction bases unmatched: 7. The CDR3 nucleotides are TGTGCCAGCAGCTTAGAGGGGACAGGGCTGAACTACGAGCAGTACTTC. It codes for CASSLEGTGLNYEQYF. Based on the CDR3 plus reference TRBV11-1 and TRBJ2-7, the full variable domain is EAEVAQSPRYKITEKSQAVAFWCDPISGHATLYWYRQILGQGPELLVQFQDESVVDDSQLPKDRFSAERLKGVDSTLKIQPAELGDSAMYLCASSLEGTGLNYEQYFGPGTRLTVT.